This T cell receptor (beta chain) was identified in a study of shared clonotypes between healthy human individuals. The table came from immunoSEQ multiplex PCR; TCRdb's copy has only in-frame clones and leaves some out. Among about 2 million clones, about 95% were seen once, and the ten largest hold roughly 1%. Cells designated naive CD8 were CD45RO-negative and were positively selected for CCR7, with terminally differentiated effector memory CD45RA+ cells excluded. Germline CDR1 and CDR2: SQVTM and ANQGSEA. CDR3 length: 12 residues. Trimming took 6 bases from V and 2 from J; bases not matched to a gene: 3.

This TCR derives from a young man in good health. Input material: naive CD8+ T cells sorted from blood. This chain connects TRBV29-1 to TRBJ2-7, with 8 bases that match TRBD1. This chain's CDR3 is CSVLTGAYEQYF. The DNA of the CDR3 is TGCAGCGTCCTGACAGGGGCCTACGAGCAGTACTTC.